This T cell receptor beta chain was observed in a study of T cell responses to AZD1222 COVID-19 vaccine. This CDR3 is built from 14 residues. CDR1 and CDR2 (germline): SNHLY, FYNNEI. Unmatched junction bases numbered 10, after V lost 6 bases and J lost 8 bases. Sequenced by immunoSEQ multiplex PCR; TCRdb stores in-frame clones only, minus some. Among some 65,000 clones, about four fifths were seen once, and the ten largest hold around 25%. The sample here was peripheral blood, taken on day 0 of MenACWY control vaccination. This receptor was taken from an adult in good health. The V and J genes are TRBV2 and TRBJ1-3, with 7 nucleotides matching TRBD1. The CDR3 nucleotides read TGTGCCAGCAGGAGCGACAGGGCGAGGGACACCATATATTTT. It encodes CASRSDRARDTIYF.